This record covers a single T cell receptor beta chain. Its antigen specificity is not known. Per-base qualities were not stored, and no clone one base away is much larger. In total, 500 to 700 healthy bone marrow donors made up the cohort. All cohort members were sampled while nominally healthy, although unrecorded immune exposures were likely present. The donor was CMV seronegative and was included in the group of under 450 seronegative cohort members. Every donor gave a peripheral blood sample, and the peripheral blood mononuclear cells from that sample were used for TCR beta sequencing. The Qiagen DNeasy Blood Extraction Kit was used to extract genomic DNA from the blood cell samples. The sample belongs to a study of cytomegalovirus exposure and HLA in healthy donors (dated by TCRdb to about 2017). As for the study more broadly: An earlier analysis of several hundred of the donors reported about 290 Gb of sequence data and around 110 million unique TCR beta sequences from about 200 million T cells. About 280 gigabases of sequencing data and tens of millions of unique TCR sequences were included in an early release covering 550 to 650 HLA-typed donors. Of the approximately 400 genotyped donors, roughly 80% were placed in the genetic ancestry cluster associated with self-reported Caucasian donors. The study aimed to test whether signatures of past pathogen exposure could be identified by cataloging public T cell receptors. The study profiled the T cell repertoires of hundreds of subjects by immunosequencing and related them to cytomegalovirus serostatus. Along with the 666-subject first cohort, a separate validation cohort of approximately 110 different subjects was used. The study combined high-throughput TCR immunosequencing, statistical association of individual TCRs with disease status, and machine learning to predict cytomegalovirus infection status. In a later analysis, previously published TCR beta repertoires from 500 to 750 donors were re-analyzed and high-resolution HLA genotyping was added so that TCR occurrence patterns could be studied. In the later analysis, no new phenotypic data were used to find candidate immune exposures; instead, reliance was placed on TCR beta sequences and their occurrence across donors. An earlier analysis of some 500 of the donors used high-throughput TCR beta sequencing to judge whether each TCR beta V gene segment behaved as functional or pseudogenic. Donor age, sex, ethnicity and CMV serostatus were collected together with the repertoire data. Genome-wide SNP genotypes for about 65% of the roughly 670 donors were used in a later genetic analysis, which treated that subset as a discovery cohort. Every discovery cohort repertoire had been produced on one sequencing platform. Class I and class II HLA loci were covered by the typing at four-digit resolution. Typing coverage differed by locus: A, B, C, DRB1 and DQB1 were typed in about 629-630 donors, DQA1 in 500 to 550, DPA1 in some 610, and DPB1 in just under 480. Four or five DR-DQ haplotypes were handled as single units for association and clustering because linkage in the cohort was strong. Among about 360 genotyped donors of the cohort, an average of around 240,000 unique TCR beta nucleotide sequences were sequenced per donor, 15% to 20% of them non-productive. General study outcomes and caveats: CMV serostatus was the only immune exposure information available for the cohort. Only TCR beta chains were sequenced in this cohort, and the absence of alpha or paired-chain data limited detectable features. Some IMGT-functional V segments, including TRBV6-2 and TRBV6-3, could not be distinguished by the 87-base-pair reads and were therefore excluded. HLA typing was unavailable for some donors at each locus, so association tests used only the typed subset. Broadly in line with IMGT annotations, most TCR beta V segments showed up in productive rearrangements about 87% or about 30% of the time in an earlier analysis of several hundred of the donors. In a later analysis, the rate of TCR association differed among HLA loci, with DRB1 alleles having the most associated TCRs and HLA-C alleles having the fewest. Specific HLA alleles were associated with 16,951 TCR beta sequences at a false discovery rate of 0.05 in a later analysis. When HLA alleles, especially DR and DQ, strongly co-occurred, attributing TCR associations to individual alleles was difficult. Most TCR sequences were observed very rarely across donors, whereas some public TCRs were present in many individuals. A later genetic analysis reported fewer N-insertions in productive TCRs among donors in an Asian-associated ancestry cluster than the 666-donor mean. The study gave a list of under 200 TCR beta chains associated with cytomegalovirus. In both the original and validation cohorts, the classifier was reported to diagnose cytomegalovirus status with high specificity and sensitivity. In a later analysis, HLA-associated TCR beta chains were found to be more clonally expanded and to have lower generation probabilities than equally common non-associated chains. The earlier analysis of 587 of the donors excluded seventeen rarely observed V segments, including chromosome 9 orphons, because counts were too low. Sequencing depth was assumed to be roughly uniform across donors in the presence/absence analyses, though that assumption may not hold. The authors suggested that the approach could potentially be generalized to other disease states and immunological phenotypes. According to a later analysis, parvovirus B19, influenza, CMV and Epstein-Barr virus appeared linked to several top co-occurrence clusters. In a later genetic analysis, a missense DCLRE1C variant was associated with V-gene and J-gene trimming of TCR beta chains, and the association was replicated in an independent cohort. A cluster of highly shared sequence variants was judged likely to represent a technical artifact of the sequencing pipeline. A further reported finding was that TCR beta sequences accurately predicted the HLA-A and HLA-B alleles for most subjects in the first cohort. Most CMV-associated TCR beta chains appeared to be HLA-restricted in a later analysis, and the HLA associations seemed to be driven largely by CMV exposure. Linkage disequilibrium might explain the correlated functional status among segregating V segments, but an unknown experimental factor could not be excluded. A few of the identified cytomegalovirus-associated TCR beta chains were confirmed in vitro to be specific for cytomegalovirus antigens.

CDR1 and CDR2, per the germline V gene, are LGHNA and YNFKEQ. Here V drops 1 base and J drops 0 bases, and the junction holds 9 bases not matched to any gene. The CDR3 runs 19 amino acids, cysteine and phenylalanine included. Only the CDR3 region is kept as DNA, spanning 57 bases read in frame from base 1. The library was built by means of the immunoSEQ multiplex PCR assay. A mixture of 60 forward primers for TCR Vbeta segments and 13 reverse primers for TCR Jbeta segments was used in the multiplex PCR. A multiplex PCR assay on genomic DNA amplified the CDR3 region of rearranged TCR beta genes. The Illumina HiSeq System was used to sequence the amplified TCR beta libraries as 87-base-pair reads. Regarding the original processing steps: Across the 600 to 700 repertoires, a later analysis counted 60 million to 90 million unique TCR beta chains, approximately 10 million of which were shared by at least two donors. Raw reads were error-corrected and collapsed into unique sequences with a nearest-neighbor algorithm that merged closely related sequences to remove PCR and sequencing errors. To assign V, D and J gene segments, CDR3 sequences were aligned to IMGT reference sequences. For a sequence to be retained, a match of at least six nucleotides was required to both a V gene segment and a J gene segment. A rearrangement counted as productive if the CDR3 had no stop codons and remained in frame with V and J, and every other rearrangement counted as non-productive. Following IMGT convention, CDR3 was defined as the stretch from the second conserved V-encoded cysteine to the conserved J-encoded phenylalanine. The earlier analysis of around 640 of the donors excluded sequences that lacked an unambiguous match to a single V gene segment. In an earlier analysis of a few hundred of the donors, a V segment was called functional when productive rearrangements were above 56.7%, and segregating when the standard deviation between donors exceeded 5%. To diagnose cytomegalovirus status from the catalog of TCR beta chain sequences, a statistical classification framework was built. In a later analysis, TCR nucleotide sequences were compared against IMGT/GENE-DB human TR gene sequences so that V and J genes could be assigned. The TCRdist pipeline was used in a later analysis to assign CDR3 sequences and most-parsimonious VDJ recombination scenarios. A later analysis defined each TCR beta chain by its CDR3 amino acid sequence plus V-gene family, and excluded reads lacking a unique V-gene family. As a way to deal with suspected cross-contamination and a sequencing artifact, a later analysis dropped 450 to 600 nucleotide sequences that were highly shared and had low generation probability. For each public chain, a later analysis derived a clonal expansion index from normalized ranks of inferred template counts within each repertoire. In a later analysis, generation probabilities were computed with a VDJ recombination model fitted to out-of-frame rearrangements, and the resulting probabilities were checked against IGoR. A later analysis scored TCR-TCR, TCR-HLA and TCR-CMV co-occurrence with hypergeometric tests, applying a repertoire-size bias correction to TCR pairs. False discovery rates were estimated in a later analysis by permuting HLA or CMV assignments 20 times. In a later analysis, co-occurring TCRs were grouped with DBSCAN, and TCRdist sequence similarity was added when clustering was performed within HLA-allele-positive subsets. Repertoires with fewer than 30,000 or more than 120,000 public chains, plus five repertoires with anomalous nucleotide sharing, were excluded from co-occurrence clustering. Here the immuneACCESS table is served through TCRdb, limited to in-frame sequences with V and J called. Missing clones are a known gap in these copies; in checked studies unresolved V genes cover under half, and the rest lacks a known reason. V, J and clone size are those of that table, while D and trimming were read from the DNA. A total of roughly 120,000 clones appear in this sample, 73% of them only once. Around 4% of the sample lies in the top ten.

Sequencing was carried out using PBMCs. This chain is built from TRBV4-2 and TRBJ2-6; 7 bases in between match TRBD1. The clonotype was recovered from a woman between 40 and 55 years old in good health and CMV-seronegative. The CDR3 region reads CASSQGPGTASSGANVLTF. Read as DNA, the sequence is TGTGCCAGCAGCCAAGGCCCCGGGACAGCAAGCTCTGGGGCCAACGTCCTGACTTTC.